The 31 T cell receptor beta chains in this list originate from one sample, sequenced in a study of cytomegalovirus exposure and HLA in healthy donors listed by TCRdb under 2017. Library generation was performed with the immunoSEQ multiplex PCR assay. For the multiplex PCR, a mixture combining 60 forward primers for TCR Vbeta segments and 13 reverse primers for TCR Jbeta segments was used. In its TCRdb copy, this immuneACCESS table keeps in-frame sequences only and misses some clones. Where compared with another copy, unresolved V genes explain less than half of these, and the others have no known cause. The sample yields 120,000 to 150,000 clones; roughly 80% were counted once. The ten largest make up 2.9% of the sample. The specimen was PBMCs. All receptors come from a woman aged 25 to 39 in good health and CMV-seronegative.

This clone was seen a handful of times. This chain uses TRBV19 with TRBJ1-2, with TRBD1 as a possible D gene (5 bases). Germline CDR1 LNHDA, CDR2 SQIVND (reference sequence). CDR3 size: 16 residues. V lost 3 bases and J lost 4, with 18 bases in between. The DNA of the CDR3 is TGTGCCAGTAGTATGGGGCGAGCTTTCTTCACCTATGGCTACACCTTC. Its protein product is CASSMGRAFFTYGYTF.

V and J are TRBV6-1 and TRBJ2-7; maybe TRBD1 (6 bases). The germline V gene has CDR1 MNHNS and CDR2 SASEGT. The CDR3 length is 14 residues. V lost 4 bases and J 3 bases, leaving 13 bases between the germline ends. The CDR3 region has the DNA TGTGCCAGCAGTGCACAGGGCAATCACTACGAGCAGTACTTC. Its translation is CASSAQGNHYEQYF.

This clone was observed once. The gene calls are TRBV18 and TRBJ1-1; D ambiguous. The CDR3 extends over 13 amino acids. V was pared by 4 bases and J by 3 bases, with 9 bases between. Germline V CDR1 and CDR2: KGHSH, LQKENI. The DNA for the CDR3 is TGTGCCAGCTCACTTCGAGAGGACACTGAAGCTTTCTTT. This codes for CASSLREDTEAFF.

This clone has a single count. The chain couples TRBV6-4 to TRBJ2-1, with 7 bases fitting TRBD2. Germline-derived CDR1 and CDR2 are MRHNA and SNTAGT. Losses at the gene ends were 3 bases for V and 2 bases for J; bases not matched to a gene: 4. This CDR3 comprises 15 residues. The CDR3 is CASSEQAGTYNEQFF. DNA of the CDR3: TGTGCCAGCAGTGAACAAGCGGGGACCTACAATGAGCAGTTCTTC.

Only a few counts were recorded for this clone. The V and J genes are TRBV2 and TRBJ1-2, with a tentative D call TRBD1 (5 bases). CDR1 is SNHLY and CDR2 is FYNNEI in the germline V gene. V shed 3 bases and J shed 8 bases, with 13 bases lying between them. The CDR3 is 13 amino acids. This CDR3 is CASSDLQEAGYTF. The CDR3 DNA sequence: TGTGCCAGCAGTGACTTACAGGAAGCGGGCTACACCTTC.

The CDR3 protein is CASSLGRDQPQHF. DNA for the CDR3: TGTGCCAGCAGCTTAGGACGGGATCAGCCCCAGCATTTT. The chain uses TRBV7-8 and TRBJ1-5; D remains ambiguous. The ends were cut back, 1 base at V and 5 bases at J, with 6 bases in the middle. The CDR3 is 13 residues long. CDR1 is SGHVS and CDR2 is FQNEAQ in the germline V gene.

This clone was seen a few times. The chain has TRBV10-1 and TRBJ1-1; D gene uncertain. Per the germline V gene, CDR1 is WNHNN and CDR2 is SYGVQD (reference sequence). The CDR3 has 14 amino acids. The V end was cut by 4 bases, the J end by 1 base, with 10 bases between. The CDR3 here is CASSVTASNTEAFF. The CDR3 DNA sequence: TGCGCCAGCAGTGTTACAGCTTCGAACACTGAAGCTTTCTTT.

This chain joins TRBV10-2 and TRBJ1-1; TRBD1 is a possible D gene (5 bases). This CDR3 contains 13 residues. Germline V gene sequence: CDR1 WSHSY, CDR2 SAAADI. V was trimmed by 6 bases and J by 6 bases, leaving 14 bases between them. CDR3 sequence reads: CASSAVGAAEAFF. The CDR3 coding sequence is TGCGCCAGCAGCGCCGTTGGGGCTGCTGAAGCTTTCTTT.

The chain recombines TRBV4-1 with TRBJ1-5, with D hard to call. From germline, CDR1 is MGHRA and CDR2 YSYEKL. The germline V and J ends were trimmed by 4 bases and 5 bases, with 12 bases remaining between them. The CDR3 runs 14 residues. The CDR3 nucleotides read TGCGCCAGCAGCCCTAACGATGCTGATCAGCCCCAGCATTTT. As protein: CASSPNDADQPQHF.

For this clone: Other nucleotide sequences in the sample specify the same CDR3. The rearrangement joins TRBV5-1 to TRBJ2-7; D may be TRBD2 (6 bases). The V end was cut by 8 bases, the J end by 6 bases, with 27 bases between. This CDR3 spans 16 amino acids. Looked up from germline, CDR1 is SGHRS and CDR2 is YFSETQ. Here the CDR3 DNA reads TGCGCCAGTAGCCTAGAGGACGGACTCTTGGGGGGCGAGCAGTACTTC. Its protein is CASSLEDGLLGGEQYF.

V is TRBV30 and J is TRBJ2-1; 10 bases line up with TRBD2. The CDR3 extends over 15 amino acids. V dropped 0 bases and J dropped 8; count of bases not matched to a gene: 7. Looked up from germline, CDR1 is GTSNPN and CDR2 is SVGIG (reference sequence). CDR3 in DNA: TGTGCCTGGAGTGTAGAGTCTAGCGGGAGCGATGAGCAGTTCTTC. Amino acid sequence: CAWSVESSGSDEQFF.

This chain links TRBV7-2 with TRBJ2-5; the match to TRBD1 covers 7 bases. The J call is uncertain, as TRBJ2-7 better fits the DNA end. Germline V gives CDR1 SGHTA, CDR2 FQGNSA. The CDR3 consists of 16 residues. CDR3 amino acids: CASSFRLGGGSYEQYF. Written as DNA, the CDR3 is TGTGCCAGCAGCTTTCGTTTAGGGGGCGGCTCCTACGAGCAGTACTTC.

The genes are TRBV25-1 and TRBJ1-4, with D uncertain. Trimming stripped 5 bases from V and 7 bases from J, with 20 bases between. CDR1 MGHDK and CDR2 SYGVNS come from the germline V gene. The CDR3 is made up of 16 amino acids. The CDR3 region has the DNA TGTGCCAGCAGTCCACCTCGGCTGACTTCTCGTGAAAAACTGTTTTTT. Its translation is CASSPPRLTSREKLFF.

The chain is built from TRBV27 and TRBJ2-2; weak D call: TRBD2 (6 bases). Germline V gene lookup returns CDR1 MNHEY and CDR2 SMNVEV (reference sequence). The V end was cut by 4 bases, the J end by 0 bases, with 15 bases between. There are 17 residues in the CDR3. The CDR3 loop is CASSSLRASANTGELFF. CDR3 nucleotide sequence: TGTGCCAGCAGTTCCCTCCGGGCTAGCGCGAACACCGGGGAGCTGTTTTTT.

The genes are TRBV27 and TRBJ2-7, with TRBD2 matching 9 bases. CDR1 MNHEY and CDR2 SMNVEV come from the germline V gene (reference sequence). The CDR3 contains 17 residues. V shed 2 bases, J shed 3 bases, and the junction held 11 bases outside the gene matches. In DNA form, the CDR3 reads TGTGCCAGCAGTTTAACGGGACTAGCAGGTTCCTTCTACGAGCAGTACTTC. This translates into CASSLTGLAGSFYEQYF.

This clone was counted a single time. V and J are TRBV18 and TRBJ1-3; 8 bases are a match to TRBD1. V was pared by 5 bases and J by 0 bases, with 6 bases of the junction left unmatched. Germline V gives CDR1 KGHSH, CDR2 LQKENI. This CDR3 comprises 16 residues. The CDR3 DNA follows: TGTGCCAGCTCAACCCCGGGACAGGCCTCTGGAAACACCATATATTTT. Protein product: CASSTPGQASGNTIYF.

Notes on this clone: The junction shows a germline mismatch at one end, possibly a read error. The genes are TRBV7-3 and TRBJ2-1; possibly TRBD2 for D (6 bases). This CDR3 is 15 amino acids long. Germline V lookup: CDR1 SGHTA, CDR2 FQGTGA. In nucleotides, the CDR3 is TGTGCCAGCAGCTTAACGGGGGACTCCAACAATGAGCAGTTCTTC. Its protein product is CASSLTGDSNNEQFF.

This clone was seen only a few times. J is TRBJ1-2 and V is TRBV5-4; D not resolved. Germline V CDR1 and CDR2: SGHNT, YYREEE (reference sequence). The CDR3 runs 15 residues. Trimming took 1 base from V and 6 from J, leaving 16 bases between them. The CDR3 protein is CASSLRGGKADGYTF. CDR3 coding DNA: TGTGCCAGCAGCTTGCGAGGAGGGAAGGCTGATGGCTACACCTTC.

This chain joins TRBV7-9 and TRBJ1-1, with D possibly TRBD1 on 5 matching bases. Germline V gene sequence: CDR1 SEHNR, CDR2 FQNEAQ (reference sequence). This CDR3 has 13 residues. V lost 5 bases and J 7 bases, leaving 14 bases between the germline ends. This CDR3 is CASSRSGEVEAFF. CDR3 coding DNA: TGTGCCAGCAGCCGATCGGGGGAAGTTGAAGCTTTCTTT. The full variable domain, in which reference TRBV7-9 and TRBJ1-1 provide the parts outside the CDR3, is DTGVSQNPRHKITKRGQNVTFRCDPISEHNRLYWYRQTLGQGPEFLTYFQNEAQLEKSRLLSDRFSAERPKGSFSTLEIQRTEQGDSAMYLCASSRSGEVEAFFGQGTRLTVV.

J is TRBJ2-5 and V is TRBV10-3; D perhaps matches TRBD2 (8 bases). This CDR3 comprises 19 residues. CDR1 and CDR2 from the germline V gene are ENHRY and SYGVKD. Trimming cost V 6 bases and J 0 bases, with 26 bases left between them. The CDR3 sequence: CAIRSQGLPGGPYQETQYF. Written as DNA, the CDR3 is TGTGCCATCAGGTCACAGGGGTTACCGGGAGGGCCGTACCAAGAGACCCAGTACTTC.

About this clone itself: Germline and junction disagree at one end, which may indicate a read error. The chain links TRBV7-9 to TRBJ1-4; D is perhaps TRBD1 (6 bases). CDR3 length equals 12 residues. Per germline, CDR1 SEHNR and CDR2 FQNEAQ (reference sequence). CDR3 region: CSSSLQGEKLFF. CDR3 DNA sequence: TGTTCCAGCAGCCTACAGGGTGAAAAACTGTTTTTT.

The rearrangement uses TRBV5-6 and TRBJ2-1, with 13 bases matching TRBD2. The CDR3 length is 18 residues. Germline lookup yields CDR1 SGHDT and CDR2 YYEEEE. V shed 4 bases and J 1 base; nucleotides not matched to a gene: 8. The CDR3: CASSQGLAGIGSYNEQFF. As DNA, the CDR3 is TGTGCCAGCAGCCAGGGACTAGCGGGAATCGGATCCTACAATGAGCAGTTCTTC.

CDR3 sequence: CASRRIDGPRGSPLHF. CDR3 DNA: TGTGCCAGTAGACGGATAGATGGGCCTCGGGGTTCACCCCTCCACTTT. This rearrangement joins TRBV19 to TRBJ1-6; D uncertain. The CDR3 is 16 amino acids. The germline V and J ends were trimmed by 6 bases and 9 bases, with 21 bases remaining between them. CDR1 is LNHDA and CDR2 is SQIVND in the germline V gene (reference sequence).

This clone appeared once. The chain carries TRBV5-6 and TRBJ2-5, with D perhaps TRBD1 (6 bases). Trimming pared 2 bases from V and 6 bases from J, leaving 11 bases between. CDR3 length equals 13 residues. Germline V gives CDR1 SGHDT, CDR2 YYEEEE. The CDR3, as DNA: TGTGCCAGCAGCTTTTCAGGGGTCCAGACCCAGTACTTC. It encodes CASSFSGVQTQYF.

The chain uses TRBV7-6 and TRBJ2-3, with TRBD2 identical over 7 bases. Germline CDR1 SGHVS, CDR2 FNYEAQ. V was clipped by 2 bases and J by 6 bases; unmatched bases: 11. CDR3 length: 16 residues. The CDR3 loop reads CASSLLGAGWSDTQYF. CDR3 nucleotides: TGTGCCAGCAGCTTACTCGGAGCGGGGTGGTCGGATACGCAGTATTTT.

This clone was recorded a few times. This rearrangement joins TRBV4-3 to TRBJ2-6, with no clear D. Deletions cut 0 bases from V and 0 bases from J, with 6 bases between. CDR3 length equals 16 residues. Germline V gene lookup returns CDR1 LGHNA and CDR2 YSLEER. The CDR3 reads CASSQDWASGANVLTF. In DNA, the CDR3 is TGCGCCAGCAGCCAAGATTGGGCCTCTGGGGCCAACGTCCTGACTTTC.

The chain has TRBV11-3 and TRBJ2-3; D is possibly TRBD1 (6 bases). This CDR3 has 14 amino acids. Germline V CDR1 and CDR2: SGHNT, YENEEA. The V gene lost 4 bases and the J gene lost 6 bases, with 14 bases spanning the gap. CDR3 sequence reads: CASSSRDQGDTQYF. Here the CDR3 DNA reads TGTGCCAGCAGCTCCCGGGACCAGGGGGATACGCAGTATTTT.

V and J are TRBV29-1 and TRBJ2-5; 12 nucleotides align to TRBD1. The CDR3 runs 14 residues. J lost 5 bases, V lost 4 bases, and 5 bases had no gene match. Germline-derived CDR1 and CDR2 are SQVTM and ANQGSEA. CDR3 amino acids: CSVVGTGGRETQYF. The DNA of the CDR3 is TGCAGCGTTGTGGGGACAGGGGGCCGGGAGACCCAGTACTTC.

The J gene is TRBJ2-5, the V gene TRBV10-3, with D possibly being TRBD2 (6 bases). This CDR3 comprises 13 residues. V was clipped by 7 bases and J by 2 bases, with 11 bases between them. Germline V CDR1 and CDR2: ENHRY, SYGVKD. As DNA, the CDR3 is TGTGCCATCACCCGGGACTTGCAAGAGACCCAGTACTTC. Its translation: CAITRDLQETQYF.

V is TRBV5-1 and J is TRBJ2-3, with a possible D match to TRBD2 (6 bases). The CDR3 has 15 residues. V was shortened by 1 base and J by 0 bases, with 9 bases between the two germline ends. Germline V gene lookup returns CDR1 SGHRS and CDR2 YFSETQ. Written as DNA, the CDR3 is TGCGCCAGCAGCTTGAGCGGGCCTAGCACAGATACGCAGTATTTT. Encoded protein: CASSLSGPSTDTQYF.

The J gene is TRBJ1-2, the V gene TRBV11-2, with TRBD1 identical over 10 bases. Per the germline V gene, CDR1 is SGHAT and CDR2 is FQNNGV. The V segment lost 1 base and the J segment 7 bases; nucleotides outside the gene matches: 3. CDR3 length equals 14 residues. CDR3 amino acids: CASSLGDRGCGYTF. DNA for the CDR3: TGTGCCAGCAGCTTAGGGGACAGGGGTTGTGGCTACACCTTC.